Following are 16 T cell receptor beta chains from one sample sequenced in a study of blood T cell repertoires in COVID-19. The table came from immunoSEQ multiplex PCR; TCRdb's copy has only in-frame clones and leaves some out. Among 200,000 or so clones, less than 90% were seen once, and the ten largest hold 2% to 2.5%. The specimen was peripheral blood. The receptors were sampled from a man in his 70s with active or convalescent COVID-19.

V gene TRBV5-1 combines with J gene TRBJ2-5; weak D call: TRBD2 (6 bases). The CDR3 spans 14 residues. Germline V gene lookup returns CDR1 SGHRS and CDR2 YFSETQ. Trimming took off 1 base at V and 4 bases at J, with 11 bases between the two ends. Here the CDR3 reads CASSLWEVSETQYF. The CDR3 coding sequence is TGCGCCAGCAGCTTGTGGGAGGTTTCAGAGACCCAGTACTTC.

Points on this clone: Other DNA variants within this sample encode the same CDR3. The chain has TRBV12-3 or TRBV12-4 and TRBJ1-5, with D possibly TRBD1 on 5 matching bases. Trimming removed 2 bases at V and 4 bases at J, with 6 bases between. The CDR3 has 13 amino acids. The DNA of the CDR3 is TGTGCCAGCAGTTTAAGGGGAAATCAGCCCCAGCATTTT. This gives the protein CASSLRGNQPQHF.

The chain joins TRBV27 to TRBJ2-2; 7 positions match TRBD1. CDR1 and CDR2 from the germline V gene are MNHEY and SMNVEV (reference sequence). V was pared by 4 bases and J by 6 bases, with 5 bases of the junction left unmatched. The CDR3 length is 14 residues. The CDR3 sequence: CASSSQQGPGELFF. CDR3 bases: TGTGCCAGCAGTTCGCAACAGGGGCCCGGGGAGCTGTTTTTT.

V is TRBV9 and J is TRBJ1-6; 7 nucleotides agree with TRBD1. This CDR3 comprises 15 residues. CDR1 SGDLS and CDR2 YYNGEE come from the germline V gene. The J segment lost 5 bases and the V segment lost 3 bases, leaving 5 bases of the junction unmatched. The CDR3 is CASSALGTDNSPLHF. The CDR3 DNA reads as TGTGCCAGCAGCGCCCTGGGGACAGATAATTCACCCCTCCACTTT.

This chain joins TRBV9 and TRBJ2-3; TRBD2 matches at 8 bases. The germline gives CDR1 SGDLS, CDR2 YYNGEE. CDR3 length equals 15 residues. V lost 2 bases and J lost 3; bases outside the gene matches: 5. CDR3 DNA sequence: TGTGCCAGCAGCGTGGCCGGGACTAGGACAGATACGCAGTATTTT. Translation gives CASSVAGTRTDTQYF.

The table lists this clone with a count of one. CDR3 coding DNA: TGCAGCGTTGCCCCGGGAGACTATGGCTACACCTTC. Its translation: CSVAPGDYGYTF. The chain is built from TRBV29-1 and TRBJ1-2, with D unclear. V lost 4 bases and J lost 3, with 9 bases in between. The CDR3 spans 12 residues. CDR1 is SQVTM, CDR2 ANQGSEA, per germline.

With regard to this clone: Other DNA sequences in the sample encode the same CDR3. The V gene is TRBV5-1, the J gene TRBJ2-7; 8 nucleotides agree with TRBD1. The trim removed 4 bases at V and 3 bases at J, leaving 0 bases unmatched. Looked up from germline, CDR1 is SGHRS and CDR2 is YFSETQ. The CDR3 sequence is 12 residues long. This CDR3 reads CASSTGGYEQYF. The CDR3 nucleotides read TGCGCCAGCAGCACAGGGGGCTACGAGCAGTACTTC.

The CDR3 DNA reads as TGTGCCAGCAGCCGTCTATCCTACGAGCAGTACTTC. This sequence encodes CASSRLSYEQYF. V usage is TRBV7-2 and J usage is TRBJ2-7; D ambiguous. The germline V gene has CDR1 SGHTA and CDR2 FQGNSA. This CDR3 is 12 amino acids long. V was cut by 5 bases and J by 1 base, with 6 bases left in between.

The rearrangement links TRBV6-2 or TRBV6-3 to TRBJ2-1; 8 bases agree with TRBD2. The CDR3 is 17 amino acids. The trim removed 5 bases at V and 3 bases at J, leaving 12 bases unmatched. The germline V gene encodes CDR1 MNHEY and CDR2 SVGEGT. CDR3 sequence reads: CASSNDQRGPVYNEQFF. Here the CDR3 DNA reads TGTGCCAGCAGTAACGATCAGCGGGGGCCTGTCTACAATGAGCAGTTCTTC.

The table lists this clone with a count of one. The chain uses TRBV3-1 (or the pseudogene TRBV3-2) and TRBJ1-3; D unclear. Trimming took off 0 bases at V and 1 base at J, with 7 bases between the two ends. The CDR3 contains 15 residues. CDR1 is LGHDT and CDR2 is YNNKEL in the germline V gene (reference sequence). The CDR3 spells CASSQEAGSGNTIYF. CDR3 DNA: TGTGCCAGCAGCCAAGAGGCAGGATCTGGAAACACCATATATTTT.

The chain carries TRBV5-1 and TRBJ1-5, with no clear D. CDR1 SGHRS and CDR2 YFSETQ come from the germline V gene. Trimming took off 0 bases at V and 0 bases at J, with 7 bases between the two ends. The CDR3 is 15 residues long. CDR3 sequence reads: CASSLAPNSNQPQHF. CDR3 DNA sequence: TGCGCCAGCAGCTTGGCCCCAAATAGCAATCAGCCCCAGCATTTT.

This clone is a singleton in its sample. The rearrangement links TRBV3-1 (or the pseudogene TRBV3-2) to TRBJ2-7; D unclear. V was cut by 0 bases and J by 2 bases, with 17 bases left in between. The CDR3 is 17 amino acids. Germline CDR1 reads LGHDT; CDR2 reads YNNKEL (reference sequence). In DNA, the CDR3 is TGTGCCAGCAGCCAAGATAAGTTTGGGCAGACCACCTACGAGCAGTACTTC. Its translation: CASSQDKFGQTTYEQYF.

This sequence joins TRBV6-1 and TRBJ1-4, with 10 nucleotides matching TRBD1. The J segment lost 5 bases and the V segment lost 3 bases, leaving 3 bases of the junction unmatched. This CDR3 spans 15 amino acids. Germline lookup yields CDR1 MNHNS and CDR2 SASEGT. The CDR3 nucleotides read TGTGCCAGCAGTGATATGGGACAGGGGAATGAAAAACTGTTTTTT. This encodes CASSDMGQGNEKLFF.

J is TRBJ2-5 and V is TRBV25-1, with a weak D call TRBD1 (6 bases). Germline values: CDR1 MGHDK, CDR2 SYGVNS. This CDR3 is 15 amino acids long. Between the trimmed V and J ends, which lost 4 bases and 3 bases, there was a span of 15 bases. CDR3 nucleotide sequence: TGTGCCAGCAGTGCACCATGGGGGCAGAAAGAGACCCAGTACTTC. Protein sequence: CASSAPWGQKETQYF.

The V and J genes are TRBV6-4 and TRBJ2-5; 11 positions agree with TRBD2. The CDR3 has 15 amino acids. Per germline, CDR1 MRHNA and CDR2 SNTAGT. V dropped 5 bases and J dropped 2; count of bases not matched to a gene: 4. CDR3 bases: TGTGCCAGCAGTCCTGGGACTAGCGGACAAGAGACCCAGTACTTC. Translating it yields CASSPGTSGQETQYF.

This chain uses TRBV27 with TRBJ2-5; 9 bases line up with TRBD2. The length of the CDR3 is 18 residues. The V segment lost 5 bases and the J segment 3 bases; nucleotides outside the gene matches: 16. Germline loops: CDR1 MNHEY, CDR2 SMNVEV (reference sequence). The CDR3 sequence: CASSPLAGAAREKETQYF. The CDR3 region has the DNA TGTGCCAGCAGTCCGTTAGCGGGAGCCGCACGGGAAAAAGAGACCCAGTACTTC.